The clone carrying this T cell receptor (beta chain) showed up many times. Its antigen is still unknown. Germline V gene lookup returns CDR1 SGHTA and CDR2 FQGNSA. The CDR3 sequence is 13 residues long. The ends were cut back, 6 bases at V and 0 bases at J, with 6 bases in the middle. Authors of the study amplified TCR beta CDR3 regions from RNA transcripts. HTBI primers were the set used in a first-round RT-PCR of the TCR CDR3. TCRdb used MiXCR to reprocess the multiplex PCR reads, holding one entry per CDR3 protein. The table records more than 550,000 distinct CDR3 sequences, around 15% of them present only once. This sample is drawn from a study of T cells in Graves' hyperthyroidism and ophthalmopathy. Points from the study as a whole: Model-based prediction identified ophthalmopathy a median 6.5 months prior to its onset.

This clonotype was obtained from a man in his forties or fifties with Graves' hyperthyroidism. The sequencing input was blood. The chain couples TRBV7-2 to TRBJ2-1, with no clear D. As DNA, the CDR3 is TGTGCCAGCAGTTTTAGCTCCTACAATGAGCAGTTCTTC. Translation gives CASSFSSYNEQFF.